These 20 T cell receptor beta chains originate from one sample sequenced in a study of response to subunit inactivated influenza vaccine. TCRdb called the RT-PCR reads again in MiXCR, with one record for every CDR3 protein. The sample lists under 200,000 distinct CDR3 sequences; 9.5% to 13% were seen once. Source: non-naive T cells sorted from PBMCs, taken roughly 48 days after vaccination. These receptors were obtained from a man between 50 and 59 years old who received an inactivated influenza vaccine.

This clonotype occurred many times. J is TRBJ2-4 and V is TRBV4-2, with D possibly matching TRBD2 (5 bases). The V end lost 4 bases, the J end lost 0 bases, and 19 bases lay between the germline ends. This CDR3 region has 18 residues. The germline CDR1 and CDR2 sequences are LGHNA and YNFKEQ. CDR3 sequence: CASSPGMAVKLAKNIQYF. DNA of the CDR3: TGTGCCAGCAGCCCGGGAATGGCAGTTAAGTTAGCCAAAAACATTCAGTACTTC.

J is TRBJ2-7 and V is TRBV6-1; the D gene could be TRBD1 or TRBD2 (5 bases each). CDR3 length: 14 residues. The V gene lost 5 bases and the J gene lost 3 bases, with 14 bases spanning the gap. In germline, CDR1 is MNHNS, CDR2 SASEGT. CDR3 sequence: CASSRDGPHYEQYF. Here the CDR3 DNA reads TGTGCCAGCAGTAGGGACGGGCCTCACTACGAGCAGTACTTC.

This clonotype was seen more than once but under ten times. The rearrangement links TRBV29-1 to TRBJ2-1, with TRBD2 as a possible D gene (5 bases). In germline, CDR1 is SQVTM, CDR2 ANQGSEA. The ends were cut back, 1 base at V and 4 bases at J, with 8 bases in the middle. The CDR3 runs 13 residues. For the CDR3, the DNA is TGCAGCGTTGAAGGGTGGACTTACAATGAGCAGTTCTTC. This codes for CSVEGWTYNEQFF.

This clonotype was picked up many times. In DNA form, the CDR3 reads TGTGCCATCAGACCCGGGACAGGGTACTACAATGAGCAGTTCTTC. Its protein product is CAIRPGTGYYNEQFF. The chain links TRBV10-3 to TRBJ2-1; 9 nucleotides agree with TRBD1. The CDR3 loop spans 15 amino acids. Germline-derived CDR1 and CDR2 are ENHRY and SYGVKD. With V trimmed by 6 bases and J by 3 bases, 6 bases remained unmatched.

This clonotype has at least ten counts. The CDR3 loop reads CASSRSSGGPYEQYF. The CDR3 DNA reads TGCGCCAGCAGCCGATCTAGCGGGGGCCCCTACGAGCAGTACTTC. The chain uses TRBV4-1 and TRBJ2-7; TRBD2 matches 10 bases. The V segment lost 4 bases and the J segment 2 bases; nucleotides outside the gene matches: 5. This CDR3 region has 15 residues. Germline loops: CDR1 MGHRA, CDR2 YSYEKL.

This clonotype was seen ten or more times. CDR3 DNA: TGTGCCAGCAGCCAGACACCTGGGGGACACACCGGGGAGCTGTTTTTT. Its translation: CASSQTPGGHTGELFF. The chain is built from TRBV3-1 and TRBJ2-2; D assignment may be TRBD1 or TRBD2 (5 bases each). V gave up 3 bases and J gave up 3 bases, with 14 bases separating them. The CDR3 is 16 amino acids. The germline V gene encodes CDR1 LGHDT and CDR2 YNNKEL (reference sequence).

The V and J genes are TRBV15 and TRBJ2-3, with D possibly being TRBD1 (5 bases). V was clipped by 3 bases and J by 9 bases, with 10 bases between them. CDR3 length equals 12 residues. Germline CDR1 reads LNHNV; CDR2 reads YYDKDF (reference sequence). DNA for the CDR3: TGTGCCACCAGCAGTGCTAACAGGACGCAGTATTTT. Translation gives CATSSANRTQYF.

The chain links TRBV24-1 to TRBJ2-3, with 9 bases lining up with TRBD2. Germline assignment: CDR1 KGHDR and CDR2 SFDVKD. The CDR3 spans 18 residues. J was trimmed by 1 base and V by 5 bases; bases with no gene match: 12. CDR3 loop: CATSASGTTLPRTDTQYF. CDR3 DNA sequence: TGTGCCACCAGTGCTAGCGGGACTACCCTTCCTCGCACAGATACGCAGTATTTT.

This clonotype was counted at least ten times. This CDR3 reads CASSLSGPQGGTQYF. The DNA of the CDR3 is TGTGCCAGCAGCTTGTCGGGACCTCAAGGTGGGACCCAGTACTTC. The chain recombines TRBV5-4 with TRBJ2-5, with D perhaps TRBD1 or TRBD2 (5 bases each). The germline CDR1 and CDR2 sequences are SGHNT and YYREEE (reference sequence). Trimming stripped 1 base from V and 7 bases from J, with 17 bases between. The CDR3 runs to 15 residues.

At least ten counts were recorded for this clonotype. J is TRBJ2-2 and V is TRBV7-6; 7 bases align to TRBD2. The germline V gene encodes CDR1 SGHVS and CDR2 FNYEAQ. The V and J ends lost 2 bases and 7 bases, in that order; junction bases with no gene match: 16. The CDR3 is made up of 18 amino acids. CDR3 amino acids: CASSLSRDSGTKGGELFF. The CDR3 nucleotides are TGTGCCAGCAGCTTAAGTCGAGACAGCGGGACGAAGGGCGGGGAGCTGTTTTTT.

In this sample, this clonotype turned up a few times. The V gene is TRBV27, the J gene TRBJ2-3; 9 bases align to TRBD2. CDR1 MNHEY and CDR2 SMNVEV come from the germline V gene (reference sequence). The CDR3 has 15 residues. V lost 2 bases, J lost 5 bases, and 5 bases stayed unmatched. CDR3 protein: CASSLAGGQGDTQYF. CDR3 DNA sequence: TGTGCCAGCAGTTTAGCGGGGGGGCAGGGAGATACGCAGTATTTT.

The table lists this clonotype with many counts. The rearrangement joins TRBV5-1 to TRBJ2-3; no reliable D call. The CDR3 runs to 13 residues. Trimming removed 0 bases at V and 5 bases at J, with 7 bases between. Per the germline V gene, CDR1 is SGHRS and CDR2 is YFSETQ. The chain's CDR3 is CASSLAGEDTQYF. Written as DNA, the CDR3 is TGCGCCAGCAGCTTGGCGGGCGAAGATACGCAGTATTTT.

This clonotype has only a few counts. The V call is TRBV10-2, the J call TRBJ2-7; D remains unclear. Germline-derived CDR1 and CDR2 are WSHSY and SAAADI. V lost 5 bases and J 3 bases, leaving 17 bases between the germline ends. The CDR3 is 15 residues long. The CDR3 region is CASSHDRPTYYEQYF. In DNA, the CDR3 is TGCGCCAGCAGTCACGACCGACCAACCTACTACGAGCAGTACTTC.

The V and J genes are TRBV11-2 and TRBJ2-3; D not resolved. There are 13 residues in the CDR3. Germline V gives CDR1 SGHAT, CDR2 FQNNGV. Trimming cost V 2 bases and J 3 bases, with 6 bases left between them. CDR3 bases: TGTGCCAGCAGCTTACCTACAACAGATACGCAGTATTTT. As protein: CASSLPTTDTQYF.

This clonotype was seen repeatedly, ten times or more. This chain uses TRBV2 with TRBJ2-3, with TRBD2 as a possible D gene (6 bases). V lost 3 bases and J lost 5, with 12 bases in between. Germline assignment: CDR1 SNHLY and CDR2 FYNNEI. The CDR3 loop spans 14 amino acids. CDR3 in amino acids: CASSDRGRGDTQYF. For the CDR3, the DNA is TGTGCCAGCAGTGATCGGGGGAGAGGAGATACGCAGTATTTT.

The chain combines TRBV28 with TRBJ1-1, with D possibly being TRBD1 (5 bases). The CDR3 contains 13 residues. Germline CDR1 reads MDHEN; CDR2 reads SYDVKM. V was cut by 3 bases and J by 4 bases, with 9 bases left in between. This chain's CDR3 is CASSLLGGTEAFF. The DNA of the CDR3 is TGTGCCAGCAGTTTGTTGGGGGGCACTGAAGCTTTCTTT.

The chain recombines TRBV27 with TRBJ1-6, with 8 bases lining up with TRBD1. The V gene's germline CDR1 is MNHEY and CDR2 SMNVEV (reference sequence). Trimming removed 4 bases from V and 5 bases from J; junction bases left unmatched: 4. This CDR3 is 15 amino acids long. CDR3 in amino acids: CASSSTTGDNSPLHF. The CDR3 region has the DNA TGTGCCAGCAGTTCCACGACAGGGGATAATTCACCCCTCCACTTT.

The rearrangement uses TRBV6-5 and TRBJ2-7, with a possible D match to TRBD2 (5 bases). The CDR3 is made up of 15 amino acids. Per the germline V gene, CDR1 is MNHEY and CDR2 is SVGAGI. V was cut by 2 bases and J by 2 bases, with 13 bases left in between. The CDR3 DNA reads TGTGCCAGCAGTTACGGGATGGAGGCGACCTACGAGCAGTACTTC. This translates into CASSYGMEATYEQYF.

CDR3 in DNA: TGCGCCAGCAGCCAAGAAAGCGTAGGGGCTAGCGGGGGCATGTGGCAAGAGACCCAGTACTTC. It specifies CASSQESVGASGGMWQETQYF. This sequence joins TRBV4-1 and TRBJ2-5; 10 bases are a match to TRBD2. V lost 0 bases to trimming and J lost 2 bases; unmatched junction nucleotides: 18. Germline V gives CDR1 MGHRA, CDR2 YSYEKL. This CDR3 is 21 amino acids long.

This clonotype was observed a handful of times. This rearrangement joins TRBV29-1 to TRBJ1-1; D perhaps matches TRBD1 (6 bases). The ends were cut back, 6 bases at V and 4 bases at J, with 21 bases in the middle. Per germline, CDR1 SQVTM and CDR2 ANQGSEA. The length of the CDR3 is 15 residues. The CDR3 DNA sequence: TGCAGCGTGCCCCGGGACACCTTCGGCACCACTGAAGCTTTCTTT. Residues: CSVPRDTFGTTEAFF.